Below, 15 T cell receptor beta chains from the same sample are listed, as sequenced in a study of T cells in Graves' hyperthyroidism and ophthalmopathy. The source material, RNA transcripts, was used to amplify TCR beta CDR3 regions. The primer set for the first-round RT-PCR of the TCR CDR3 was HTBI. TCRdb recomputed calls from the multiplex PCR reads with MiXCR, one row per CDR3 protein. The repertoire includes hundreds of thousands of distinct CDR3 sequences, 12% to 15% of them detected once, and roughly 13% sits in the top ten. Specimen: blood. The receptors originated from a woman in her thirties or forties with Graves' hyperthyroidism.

The DNA of the CDR3 is TGTGCCAGCAGCCTTCGGGGGGGGGATAATGAAAAACTGTTTTTT. Translation: CASSLRGGDNEKLFF. The chain recombines TRBV12-3 or TRBV12-4 with TRBJ1-4, with D perhaps matching TRBD1 (5 bases). Trimming stripped 6 bases from V and 4 bases from J, with 15 bases between. This CDR3 comprises 15 residues.

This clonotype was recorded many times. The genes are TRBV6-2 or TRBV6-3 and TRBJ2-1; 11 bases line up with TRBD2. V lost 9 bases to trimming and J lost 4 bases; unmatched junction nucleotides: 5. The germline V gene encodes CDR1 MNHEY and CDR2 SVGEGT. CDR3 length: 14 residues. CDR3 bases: TGTGCCAGTAGGGGACTAGCGGCTTACAATGAGCAGTTCTTC. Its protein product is CASRGLAAYNEQFF.

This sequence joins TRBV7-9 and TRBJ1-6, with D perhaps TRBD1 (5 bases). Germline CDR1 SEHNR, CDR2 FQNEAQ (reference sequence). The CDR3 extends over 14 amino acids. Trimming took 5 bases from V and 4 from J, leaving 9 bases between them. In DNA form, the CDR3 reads TGTGCCAGCAGCCCGGACACTTATAATTCACCCCTCCACTTT. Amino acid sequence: CASSPDTYNSPLHF.

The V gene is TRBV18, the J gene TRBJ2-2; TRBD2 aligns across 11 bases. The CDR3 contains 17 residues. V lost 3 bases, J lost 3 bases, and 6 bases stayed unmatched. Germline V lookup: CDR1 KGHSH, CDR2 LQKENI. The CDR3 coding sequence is TGTGCCAGCTCACCTTTTAGCGGGAGGGTCGACACCGGGGAGCTGTTTTTT. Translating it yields CASSPFSGRVDTGELFF.

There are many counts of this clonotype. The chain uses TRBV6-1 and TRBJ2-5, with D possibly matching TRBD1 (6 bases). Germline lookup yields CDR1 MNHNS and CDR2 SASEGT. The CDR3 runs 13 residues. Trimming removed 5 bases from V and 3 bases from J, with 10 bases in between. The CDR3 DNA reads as TGTGCCAGCAGTTTCACAGGGAAAGAGACCCAGTACTTC. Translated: CASSFTGKETQYF.

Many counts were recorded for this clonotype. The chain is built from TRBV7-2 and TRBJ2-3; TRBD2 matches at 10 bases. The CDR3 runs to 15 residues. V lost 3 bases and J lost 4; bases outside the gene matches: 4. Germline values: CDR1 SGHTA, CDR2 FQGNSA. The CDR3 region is CASSLGLARADTQYF. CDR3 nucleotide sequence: TGTGCCAGCAGCTTGGGACTAGCGAGAGCAGATACGCAGTATTTT.

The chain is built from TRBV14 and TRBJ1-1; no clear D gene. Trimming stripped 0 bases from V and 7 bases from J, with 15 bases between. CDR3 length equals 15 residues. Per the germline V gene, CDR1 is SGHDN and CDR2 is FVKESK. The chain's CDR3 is CASSQERSQGVEAFF. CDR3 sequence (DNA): TGTGCCAGCAGCCAAGAGAGGTCCCAAGGCGTTGAAGCTTTCTTT.

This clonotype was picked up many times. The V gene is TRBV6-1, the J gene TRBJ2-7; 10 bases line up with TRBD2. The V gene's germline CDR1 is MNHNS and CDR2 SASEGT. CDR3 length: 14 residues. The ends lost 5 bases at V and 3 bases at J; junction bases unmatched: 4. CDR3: CASSQLAGSYEQYF. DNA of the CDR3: TGTGCCAGCAGTCAACTAGCGGGGAGCTACGAGCAGTACTTC.

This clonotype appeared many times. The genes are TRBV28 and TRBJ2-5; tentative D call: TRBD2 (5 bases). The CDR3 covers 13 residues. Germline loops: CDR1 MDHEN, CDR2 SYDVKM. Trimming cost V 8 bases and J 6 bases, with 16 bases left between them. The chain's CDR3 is CASREGNEQTQYF. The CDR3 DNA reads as TGTGCCAGCCGAGAGGGAAACGAGCAGACCCAGTACTTC.

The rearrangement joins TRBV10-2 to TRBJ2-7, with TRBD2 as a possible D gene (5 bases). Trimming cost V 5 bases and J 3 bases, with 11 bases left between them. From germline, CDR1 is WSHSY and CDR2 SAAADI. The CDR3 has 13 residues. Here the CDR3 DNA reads TGCGCCAGCAGTCTGAGCGACTACTACGAGCAGTACTTC. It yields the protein CASSLSDYYEQYF.

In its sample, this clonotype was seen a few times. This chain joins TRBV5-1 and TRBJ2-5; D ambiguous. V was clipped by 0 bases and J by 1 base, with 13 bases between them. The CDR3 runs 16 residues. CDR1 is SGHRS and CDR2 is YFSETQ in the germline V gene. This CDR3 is CASSLAKGYLQETQYF. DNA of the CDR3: TGCGCCAGCAGCTTGGCTAAAGGGTACCTCCAAGAGACCCAGTACTTC. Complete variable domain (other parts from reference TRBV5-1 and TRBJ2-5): KAGVTQTPRYLIKTRGQQVTLSCSPISGHRSVSWYQQTPGQGLQFLFEYFSETQRNKGNFPGRFSGRQFSNSRSEMNVSTLELGDSALYLCASSLAKGYLQETQYFGPGTRLLVL.

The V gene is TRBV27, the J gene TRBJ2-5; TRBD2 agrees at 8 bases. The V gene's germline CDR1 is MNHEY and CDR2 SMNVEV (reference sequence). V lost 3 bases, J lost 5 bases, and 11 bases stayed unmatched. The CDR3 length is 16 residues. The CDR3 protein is CASSFGAGVGSETQYF. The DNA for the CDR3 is TGTGCCAGCAGTTTCGGAGCGGGAGTAGGTTCGGAGACCCAGTACTTC.

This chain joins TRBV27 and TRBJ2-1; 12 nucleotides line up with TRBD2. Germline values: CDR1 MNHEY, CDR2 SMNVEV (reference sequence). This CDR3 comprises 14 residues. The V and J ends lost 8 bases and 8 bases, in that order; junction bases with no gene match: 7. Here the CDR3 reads CASRRTSGIDEQFF. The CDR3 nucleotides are TGTGCCAGCCGGAGGACTAGCGGGATAGATGAGCAGTTCTTC.

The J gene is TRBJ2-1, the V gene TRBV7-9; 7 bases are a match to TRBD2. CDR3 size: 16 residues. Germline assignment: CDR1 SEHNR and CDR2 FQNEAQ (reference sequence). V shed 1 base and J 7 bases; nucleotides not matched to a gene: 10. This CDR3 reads CASSLGGGGPDNEQFF. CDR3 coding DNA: TGTGCCAGCAGCTTAGGTGGGGGAGGGCCCGATAATGAGCAGTTCTTC. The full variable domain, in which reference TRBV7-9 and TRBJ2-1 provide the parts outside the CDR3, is DTGVSQNPRHKITKRGQNVTFRCDPISEHNRLYWYRQTLGQGPEFLTYFQNEAQLEKSRLLSDRFSAERPKGSFSTLEIQRTEQGDSAMYLCASSLGGGGPDNEQFFGPGTRLTVL.

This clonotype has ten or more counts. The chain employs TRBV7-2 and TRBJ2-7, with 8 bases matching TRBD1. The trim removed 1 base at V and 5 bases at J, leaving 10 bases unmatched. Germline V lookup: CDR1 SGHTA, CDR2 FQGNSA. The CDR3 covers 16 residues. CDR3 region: CASSLVPGQGPDEQYF. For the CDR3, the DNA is TGTGCCAGCAGCTTAGTTCCAGGACAGGGCCCTGACGAGCAGTACTTC.